The 25 T cell receptor beta chains reported below all come from one sample, sequenced in a study of neoadjuvant anti-PD-1 for oral cavity cancer. Sequenced by immunoSEQ multiplex PCR; TCRdb stores in-frame clones only, minus some. The sample records around 11,000 clones, approximately 52% being singletons. Here the sequenced sample was tumor tissue, taken before nivolumab (anti-PD-1) treatment. Every receptor here comes from a person between 40 and 80 years old with oral cavity squamous cell carcinoma.

This rearrangement joins TRBV6-1 to TRBJ1-2, with unresolved D. CDR3 length equals 16 residues. Trimming stripped 0 bases from V and 0 bases from J, with 11 bases between. Germline CDR1 MNHNS, CDR2 SASEGT. The CDR3 is CASSEAGVTANYGYTF. In nucleotides, the CDR3 is TGTGCCAGCAGTGAAGCCGGGGTCACAGCTAACTATGGCTACACCTTC.

This chain's CDR3 is CASSFRGRAYEQYF. CDR3 DNA sequence: TGTGCCAGCAGCTTTCGGGGAAGGGCCTACGAGCAGTACTTC. The chain recombines TRBV11-2 with TRBJ2-7; the D gene is possibly TRBD2 (5 bases). The V and J ends lost 3 bases and 2 bases respectively, with 11 bases between them. The CDR3 is 14 residues long. The V gene's germline CDR1 is SGHAT and CDR2 FQNNGV.

V is TRBV5-6 and J is TRBJ1-6; D remains unclear. Per germline, CDR1 SGHDT and CDR2 YYEEEE. Trimming took 2 bases from V and 10 from J, leaving 10 bases between them. The CDR3 is made up of 13 amino acids. CDR3 sequence: CASSLSGVSPLHF. The CDR3 coding sequence is TGTGCCAGCAGCTTAAGCGGGGTATCACCCCTCCACTTT.

CDR3 in amino acids: CASSYTGYGYTF. CDR3 bases: TGTGCCAGCAGTTACACCGGGTATGGCTACACCTTC. The chain links TRBV6-5 to TRBJ1-2; D gene uncertain. The CDR3 is 12 residues long. The germline V and J ends were trimmed by 2 bases and 5 bases, with 6 bases remaining between them. Per the germline V gene, CDR1 is MNHEY and CDR2 is SVGAGI.

The chain uses TRBV7-2 and TRBJ1-1; D not certain. The V gene's germline CDR1 is SGHTA and CDR2 FQGNSA. The CDR3 is 15 residues long. V was trimmed by 5 bases and J by 1 base, leaving 14 bases between them. The CDR3 sequence: CASSPSGRENTEAFF. The CDR3 DNA sequence: TGTGCCAGCAGCCCCAGTGGCCGCGAGAACACTGAAGCTTTCTTT.

The sample holds a few counts of this clone. This chain connects TRBV19 to TRBJ2-7; possible D gene TRBD1, 6 bases. Germline lookup yields CDR1 LNHDA and CDR2 SQIVND (reference sequence). The CDR3 covers 11 residues. Deletions cut 7 bases from V and 8 bases from J, with 12 bases between. CDR3 loop: CASKGQGKQYF. CDR3 nucleotide sequence: TGTGCCAGTAAGGGTCAGGGGAAGCAGTACTTC.

This chain connects TRBV7-2 to TRBJ1-1; no clear D. This CDR3 comprises 13 residues. Germline lookup yields CDR1 SGHTA and CDR2 FQGNSA. With 2 bases removed from V and 2 bases from J, the gap between germline ends came to 6 bases. The CDR3 DNA reads as TGTGCCAGCAGCTTACCTGAAAACACTGAAGCTTTCTTT. It codes for CASSLPENTEAFF.

The CDR3 DNA follows: TGTGCCAGCAGCTTAGGGACGGCGAACACTGAAGCTTTCTTT. It is translated as CASSLGTANTEAFF. The V and J genes are TRBV5-4 and TRBJ1-1, with D perhaps matching TRBD1 (5 bases). Germline V CDR1 and CDR2: SGHNT, YYREEE (reference sequence). The CDR3 has 14 amino acids. The V end was cut by 2 bases, the J end by 1 base, with 9 bases between.

V usage is TRBV6-5 and J usage is TRBJ2-5; 8 positions agree with TRBD2. Trimming at V came to 4 bases and at J to 5 bases, leaving 9 bases not matched to a gene. The CDR3 has 15 residues. Germline V gene lookup returns CDR1 MNHEY and CDR2 SVGAGI. The CDR3 spells CASSSPAGGGETQYF. Written as DNA, the CDR3 is TGTGCCAGCAGTTCCCCCGCGGGGGGAGGTGAGACCCAGTACTTC.

The V and J genes are TRBV11-2 and TRBJ2-1, with D perhaps matching TRBD1 (5 bases). The germline V gene has CDR1 SGHAT and CDR2 FQNNGV. CDR3 length: 13 amino acids. The V and J ends lost 0 bases and 8 bases respectively, with 8 bases between them. The CDR3 DNA reads as TGTGCCAGCAGCTTAGACAGGGTCGATGAGCAGTTCTTC. Encoded protein: CASSLDRVDEQFF.

This clone has only a few counts. This sequence joins TRBV7-9 and TRBJ2-5; 7 bases fit TRBD1. Unmatched junction bases numbered 9, after V lost 2 bases and J lost 3 bases. Germline V gene data show CDR1 as SEHNR and CDR2 as FQNEAQ (reference sequence). CDR3 length equals 16 residues. The CDR3 nucleotides are TGTGCCAGCAGCTTACGCCTGGGGACAGACGAAGAGACCCAGTACTTC. It yields the protein CASSLRLGTDEETQYF. The whole variable domain, remainder taken from reference TRBV7-9 and TRBJ2-5, is DTGVSQNPRHKITKRGQNVTFRCDPISEHNRLYWYRQTLGQGPEFLTYFQNEAQLEKSRLLSDRFSAERPKGSFSTLEIQRTEQGDSAMYLCASSLRLGTDEETQYFGPGTRLLVL.

The DNA for the CDR3 is TGTGCCAGCAGCGACAACGGGGGCAATCAGCCCCAGCATTTT. It encodes CASSDNGGNQPQHF. The chain couples TRBV7-2 to TRBJ1-5; D not resolved. The V gene's germline CDR1 is SGHTA and CDR2 FQGNSA. Trimming stripped 5 bases from V and 2 bases from J, with 10 bases between. This CDR3 is built from 14 residues. The variable domain in full, with the rest retrieved from reference TRBV7-2 and TRBJ1-5, is GAGVSQSPSNKVTEKGKDVELRCDPISGHTALYWYRQSLGQGLEFLIYFQGNSAPDKSGLPSDRFSAERTGGSVSTLTIQRTQQEDSAVYLCASSDNGGNQPQHFGDGTRLSIL.

The genes are TRBV11-3 and TRBJ2-7; D remains ambiguous. Trimming left V 5 bases short and J 3 bases short, with 11 bases between. Germline V CDR1 and CDR2: SGHNT, YENEEA. This CDR3 has 13 amino acids. CDR3 in DNA: TGTGCCAGCAGCGCGTCCCCGGACTACGAGCAGTACTTC. Amino acids: CASSASPDYEQYF.

V usage is TRBV28 and J usage is TRBJ1-5, with D hard to call. There are 15 residues in the CDR3. Germline V gives CDR1 MDHEN, CDR2 SYDVKM. Trimming cost V 3 bases and J 0 bases, with 9 bases left between them. In DNA, the CDR3 is TGTGCCAGCAGTTTTCTCCCGGGTAGCAATCAGCCCCAGCATTTT. Protein product: CASSFLPGSNQPQHF.

This clone is categorized as medium-sized. This chain connects TRBV6-6 to TRBJ1-2; TRBD1 aligns across 12 bases. With V trimmed by 7 bases and J by 4 bases, 4 bases remained unmatched. The CDR3 extends over 14 amino acids. CDR1 and CDR2 from the germline V gene are MNHNY and SVGAGI (reference sequence). The chain's CDR3 is CASKPGQGAYGYTF. CDR3 DNA: TGTGCCAGCAAGCCGGGACAGGGGGCCTATGGCTACACCTTC.

The genes are TRBV6-5 and TRBJ1-1, with D perhaps matching TRBD1 (5 bases). Germline V CDR1 and CDR2: MNHEY, SVGAGI. Trimming removed 4 bases from V and 8 bases from J, with 8 bases in between. The CDR3 totals 11 residues. CDR3 amino acids: CASSFDREAFF. The DNA for the CDR3 is TGTGCCAGCAGTTTCGACAGAGAAGCTTTCTTT.

In its sample, this clone ranks as medium-sized. The rearrangement joins TRBV5-4 to TRBJ2-3; unclear D gene. This CDR3 has 15 amino acids. V lost 2 bases and J lost 1, with 11 bases in between. From germline, CDR1 is SGHNT and CDR2 YYREEE (reference sequence). The CDR3 DNA sequence: TGTGCCAGCAGCTTAGATTCATCGGGCACAGATACGCAGTATTTT. Encoded protein: CASSLDSSGTDTQYF.

The chain is built from TRBV2 and TRBJ1-6, with D perhaps TRBD1 (5 bases). Germline V gene sequence: CDR1 SNHLY, CDR2 FYNNEI. V was cut by 2 bases and J by 8 bases, with 19 bases left in between. The CDR3 contains 17 residues. CDR3 amino acids: CASSERGNQGLDSPLHF. The DNA of the CDR3 is TGTGCCAGCAGTGAAAGGGGAAATCAGGGATTGGATTCACCCCTCCACTTT.

The CDR3 reads CASSSITGFSEKLFF. The CDR3, as DNA: TGTGCCAGCAGCTCCATCACAGGGTTCTCTGAAAAACTGTTTTTT. The chain links TRBV5-6 to TRBJ1-4, with D possibly TRBD1 on 6 matching bases. Germline V lookup: CDR1 SGHDT, CDR2 YYEEEE. There are 15 residues in the CDR3. Trimming cost V 3 bases and J 7 bases, with 16 bases left between them.

This rearrangement joins TRBV5-7 to TRBJ1-3, with D tentatively TRBD1 (5 bases). TRBV5-7 belongs to the ORF category, with a function that is uncertain. V shed 7 bases and J shed 1 base, with 18 bases lying between them. The CDR3 consists of 16 residues. In nucleotides, the CDR3 is TGTGCCAGCTGGAGGGAGGGACTAACTTCTGGAAACACCATATATTTT. This encodes CASWREGLTSGNTIYF.

This clone turned up a few times. The V and J genes are TRBV2 and TRBJ2-3; maybe TRBD1 (5 bases). V dropped 4 bases and J dropped 2 bases, with 7 bases sitting between them. Germline V CDR1 and CDR2: SNHLY, FYNNEI. CDR3 size: 13 residues. In nucleotides, the CDR3 is TGTGCCAGCAGTGGACAGTACACAGATACGCAGTATTTT. This encodes CASSGQYTDTQYF.

The V and J genes are TRBV5-1 and TRBJ2-7; TRBD1 might be the D (5 bases). Trimming removed 0 bases from V and 7 bases from J, with 14 bases in between. The germline V gene has CDR1 SGHRS and CDR2 YFSETQ. The CDR3 contains 14 residues. The CDR3, as DNA: TGCGCCAGCAGCTTGGGAGTGGCAGGGCAAGAGCAGTACTTC. Protein product: CASSLGVAGQEQYF.

The V and J genes are TRBV10-3 and TRBJ1-5; TRBD1 matches at 7 bases. The CDR3 consists of 14 residues. After removal of 10 bases from V and 0 bases from J, the junction contained 6 bases not matched to a gene. Germline lookup yields CDR1 ENHRY and CDR2 SYGVKD. This chain's CDR3 is CATKQGISNQPQHF. As DNA, the CDR3 is TGTGCCACTAAACAGGGGATTAGCAATCAGCCCCAGCATTTT.

This clone was observed a few times. The gene calls are TRBV7-2 and TRBJ1-2; possible D gene TRBD1, 5 bases. The V end lost 4 bases, the J end lost 3 bases, and 9 bases lay between the germline ends. The germline V gene encodes CDR1 SGHTA and CDR2 FQGNSA. The CDR3 is made up of 13 amino acids. CDR3 residues: CASSSPGYYGYTF. Here the CDR3 DNA reads TGTGCCAGCAGCTCCCCAGGGTACTATGGCTACACCTTC.

By share, this clone counts as medium-sized. This chain joins TRBV5-6 and TRBJ2-7; weak D call: TRBD2 (5 bases). Germline CDR1 reads SGHDT; CDR2 reads YYEEEE. V lost 4 bases and J lost 5, with 13 bases in between. The CDR3 has 13 residues. CDR3 loop: CASSRGDFHEQYF. CDR3 DNA: TGTGCCAGCAGCCGGGGAGACTTCCACGAGCAGTACTTC.